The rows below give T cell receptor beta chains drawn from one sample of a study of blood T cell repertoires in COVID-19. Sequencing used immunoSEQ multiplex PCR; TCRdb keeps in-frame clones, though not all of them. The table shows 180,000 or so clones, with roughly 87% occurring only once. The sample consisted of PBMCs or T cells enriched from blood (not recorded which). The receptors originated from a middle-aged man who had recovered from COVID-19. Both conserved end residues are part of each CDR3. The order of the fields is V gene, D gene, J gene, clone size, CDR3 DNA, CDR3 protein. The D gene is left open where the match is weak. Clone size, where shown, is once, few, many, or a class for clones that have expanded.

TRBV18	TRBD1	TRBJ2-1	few	TGTGCCAGCTCACCGCAGACAGGGGCCCAACAATCCTACAATGAGCAGTTCTTC	CASSPQTGAQQSYNEQFF
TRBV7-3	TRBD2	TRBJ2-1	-	TGTGCCAGCAGCTCCTCGGGAGGACCCTACAATGAGCAGTTCTTC	CASSSSGGPYNEQFF
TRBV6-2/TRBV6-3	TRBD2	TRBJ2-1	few	TGTGCCAGCAGTCCCCCCGGGAGGGAGCAGTATGAGCAGTTCTTC	CASSPPGREQYEQFF
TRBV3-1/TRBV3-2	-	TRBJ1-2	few	TGTGCCAGCAGCCAAGGGGTAGGTGGGGGCACTGCCTACACCTTC	CASSQGVGGGTAYTF
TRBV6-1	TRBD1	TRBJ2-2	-	TGTGCCAGCAGTGAAGGGTGGGGGACAGGGGGCCCCGGGGAGCTGTTTTTT	CASSEGWGTGGPGELFF
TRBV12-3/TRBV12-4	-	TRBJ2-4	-	TGTGCCAGCAGGCAGGGTAGCAAAAACATTCAGTACTTC	CASRQGSKNIQYF
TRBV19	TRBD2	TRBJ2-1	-	TGTGCCAGTAGTATGAGCGGGACTTCCTACAATGAGCAGTTCTTC	CASSMSGTSYNEQFF
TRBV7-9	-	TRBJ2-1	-	TGTGCCAGCAGCTTAGAACTGTTAAACAATGAGCAGTTCTTC	CASSLELLNNEQFF
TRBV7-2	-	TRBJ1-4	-	TGTGCCAGCAGCCCCGGTTCCCTAGCAACTAATGAAAAACTGTTTTTT	CASSPGSLATNEKLFF
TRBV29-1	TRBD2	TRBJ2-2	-	TGCAGCGTTGATAGCGCGGGGGTTCAGACCGGGGAGCTGTTTTTT	CSVDSAGVQTGELFF
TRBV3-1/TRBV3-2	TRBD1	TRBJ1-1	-	TGTGCCAGCAGCCTCACAGGGGACTCTACTGAAGCTTTCTTT	CASSLTGDSTEAFF
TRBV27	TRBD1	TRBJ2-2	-	TGTGCCAGCAGTATCCGAACAGGGGGATACACCGGGGAGCTGTTTTTT	CASSIRTGGYTGELFF
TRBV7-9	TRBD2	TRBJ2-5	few	TGTGCCAGCAGGGATTATTCTTTCGGTAGCGGGGGTGGAGAGACCCAGTACTTC	CASRDYSFGSGGGETQYF
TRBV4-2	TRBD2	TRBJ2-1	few	TGTGCCAGCAGCCAAGATATTTGGGGGGAGGGCCCGGATGAGCAGTTCTTC	CASSQDIWGEGPDEQFF
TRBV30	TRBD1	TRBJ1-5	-	TGTGCCTGGAGCGCTCAGGGGGGAAGGGCCCAGCATTTT	CAWSAQGGRAQHF
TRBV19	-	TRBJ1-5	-	TGTGCCAGTAGTAGTGAAGGAGCTTTCAATCAGCCCCAGCATTTT	CASSSEGAFNQPQHF
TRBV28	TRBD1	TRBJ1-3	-	TGTGCCAGCAATCCGGGACAGTTCTCTGGAAACACCATATATTTT	CASNPGQFSGNTIYF
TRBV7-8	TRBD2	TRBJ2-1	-	TGTGCCAGCAGCTTGCGTAGCGGGTATTCCTACAATGAGCAGTTCTTC	CASSLRSGYSYNEQFF
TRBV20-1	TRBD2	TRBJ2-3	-	TGCAGTGCTAGTCGGCCCGGACTAGGAGCTACAGATACGCAGTATTTT	CSASRPGLGATDTQYF
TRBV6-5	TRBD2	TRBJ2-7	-	TGTGCCAGCAGTTACCTTAGCGGGATTGGCGCCTACGAGCAGTACTTC	CASSYLSGIGAYEQYF
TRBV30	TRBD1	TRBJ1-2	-	TGTGCCTGGAGTCCCGACAGGGAAATAGGCTACACCTTC	CAWSPDREIGYTF
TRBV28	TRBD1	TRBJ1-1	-	TGTGCCAGCAGTTTGGACAGGGTGAACACTGAAGCTTTCTTT	CASSLDRVNTEAFF
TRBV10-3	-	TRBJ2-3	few	TGTGCCATCAGTACCTCACGGGAAAACACAGATACGCAGTATTTT	CAISTSRENTDTQYF
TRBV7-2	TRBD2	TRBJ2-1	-	TGTGCCAGCAGCCCCGTGCGGGGGAACGCCAATGAGCAGTTCTTC	CASSPVRGNANEQFF
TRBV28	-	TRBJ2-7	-	TGTGCCAGCAGGGCCGAAGACTCCTACGAGCAGTACTTC	CASRAEDSYEQYF
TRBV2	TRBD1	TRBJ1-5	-	TGTGCCAGCACCCAGGGGGCAAGGGGCAATCAGCCCCAGCATTTT	CASTQGARGNQPQHF
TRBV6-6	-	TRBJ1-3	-	TGTGCCAGCAGAACGGGAGGTTCTGGAAACACCATATATTTT	CASRTGGSGNTIYF
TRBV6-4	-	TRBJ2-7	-	TGTGCCAGCAGACCAGAACCGGGATCTTACGAGCAGTACTTC	CASRPEPGSYEQYF
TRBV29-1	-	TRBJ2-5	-	TGCAGCGTTGAAGTTTTAATGGAGACCCAGTACTTC	CSVEVLMETQYF
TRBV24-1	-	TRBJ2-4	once	TGTGCCACCAGTAAATCAGGGTACATTCAGTACTTC	CATSKSGYIQYF
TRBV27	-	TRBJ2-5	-	TGTGCCAGCAGTTTACAGGGGACAGAGACCCAGTACTTC	CASSLQGTETQYF
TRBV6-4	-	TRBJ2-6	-	TGTGCCAGCAGTCCCCTTACAGGGCCTGGGGCCAACGTCCTGACTTTC	CASSPLTGPGANVLTF
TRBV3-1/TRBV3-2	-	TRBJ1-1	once	TGTGCCAGCAGCCAAGATTGGGGAGGGGGCACTGAAGCTTTCTTT	CASSQDWGGGTEAFF
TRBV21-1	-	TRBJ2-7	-	TGTGCAACGTGCCGGGATTGTAACATTGTGGGGACAGGGGGAATGGGATCCTACGAGCAGTACTTC	CATCRDCNIVGTGGMGSYEQYF
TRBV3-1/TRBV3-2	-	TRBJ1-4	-	TGTGCCAGCAGCCAAACAGGGCCAACTAATGAAAAACTGTTTTTT	CASSQTGPTNEKLFF
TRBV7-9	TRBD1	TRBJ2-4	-	TGTGCCAGCAGCCGGGACAGGAGTTCTCGACTAGCCAAAAACATTCAGTACTTC	CASSRDRSSRLAKNIQYF
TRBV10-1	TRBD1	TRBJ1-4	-	TGCGCCAGCAGTGCCTCGGGACAGGGGGCGGGAGTTGGGGAAAAACTGTTTTTT	CASSASGQGAGVGEKLFF
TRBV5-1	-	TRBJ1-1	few	TGCGCCAGCAGCTTGGACGGGATTGAAGCTTTCTTT	CASSLDGIEAFF
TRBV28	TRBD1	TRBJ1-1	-	TGTGCCAGCAGTACCGGGACAGGGGAAGCTTTCTTT	CASSTGTGEAFF
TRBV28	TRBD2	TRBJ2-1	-	TGTGCCAGCAGTAATCTAGCGGGATTTAGCTTTGATGAGCAGTTCTTC	CASSNLAGFSFDEQFF
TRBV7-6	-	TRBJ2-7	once	TGTGCCAGCAGCTTAGCCGGCAGGGCCTACGAGCAGTACTTC	CASSLAGRAYEQYF